This T cell receptor beta chain was recorded in a study of blood T cell repertoires in COVID-19. This clone showed up just once. Germline CDR1 reads SGHTA; CDR2 reads FQGNSA. With V trimmed by 2 bases and J by 6 bases, 3 bases remained unmatched. The CDR3 loop spans 14 amino acids. Authors' data handling: Cell counts per sample came from amplifying reference gene primers. The table came from immunoSEQ multiplex PCR; TCRdb's copy has only in-frame clones and leaves some out. V and J calls and clone size are as listed in that table; D and trimming were resolved from the DNA. The sample has 70,000 to 80,000 clones, approximately 88% seen once.

The chain joins TRBV7-2 to TRBJ2-7; TRBD1 aligns across 11 bases. Sequences were obtained from peripheral blood. The sequence came from a human donor in a cohort sampled during active COVID-19. CDR3 nucleotide sequence: TGTGCCAGCAGCTTATGGACAGGGGGCCGCGAGCAGTACTTC. It specifies CASSLWTGGREQYF.